This TCR beta chain was documented in a study of blood T cell repertoires in COVID-19. Study-wide background: Samples representing acute and convalescent COVID-19 were sourced from the United States, Italy and Spain. T cells, B-cell-depleted T cells, or PBMCs supplied cDNA or gDNA.

This CDR3 region has 15 residues. Trimming at V came to 8 bases and at J to 7 bases, leaving 17 bases not matched to a gene. Germline CDR1 is MGHDK and CDR2 is SYGVNS. This clone showed up just once. Methods used by the authors: Amplified reference gene primers provided the basis for estimating nucleated cell counts. Sequenced by immunoSEQ multiplex PCR; TCRdb stores in-frame clones only, minus some. V and J calls and clone size are those listed in that table; D and trimming were worked out from the DNA. Of approximately 110,000 clones listed, around 91% were seen once; the top ten hold about 30%. The chain uses TRBV25-1 and TRBJ2-7, with 7 bases identical to TRBD2. The clonotype originates from a woman of 80 years or more with acute or convalescent COVID-19. Source material: peripheral blood. DNA for the CDR3: TGTGCCAGCGGGGCTCATGGTAGCGGGCGCCAAGAGCAGTACTTC. The encoded protein is CASGAHGSGRQEQYF.